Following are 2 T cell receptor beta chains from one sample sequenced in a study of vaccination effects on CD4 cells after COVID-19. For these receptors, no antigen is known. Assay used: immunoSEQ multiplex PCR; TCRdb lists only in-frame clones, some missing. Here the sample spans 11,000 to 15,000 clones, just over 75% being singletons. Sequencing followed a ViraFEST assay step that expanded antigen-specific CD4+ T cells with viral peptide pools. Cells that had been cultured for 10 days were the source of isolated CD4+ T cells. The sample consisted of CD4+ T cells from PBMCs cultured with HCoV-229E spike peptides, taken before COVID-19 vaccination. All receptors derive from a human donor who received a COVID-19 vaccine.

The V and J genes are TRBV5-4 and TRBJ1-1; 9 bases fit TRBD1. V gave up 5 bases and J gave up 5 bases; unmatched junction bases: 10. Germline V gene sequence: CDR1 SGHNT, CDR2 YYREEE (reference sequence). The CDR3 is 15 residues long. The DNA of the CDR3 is TGTGCCAGCAGTTTCCCGGGACAGGGAGGGACTGAAGCTTTCTTT. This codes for CASSFPGQGGTEAFF.

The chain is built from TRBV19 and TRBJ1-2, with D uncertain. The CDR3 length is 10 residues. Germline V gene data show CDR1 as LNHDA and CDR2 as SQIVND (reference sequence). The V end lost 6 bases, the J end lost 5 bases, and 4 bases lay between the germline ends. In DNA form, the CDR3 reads TGTGCCAGTAGGGGGTATGGCTACACCTTC. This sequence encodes CASRGYGYTF.